The rows below give T cell receptor beta chains drawn from one sample of a study of T cell responses to AZD1222 COVID-19 vaccine. TCRdb's table, derived via immunoSEQ multiplex PCR, lists solely in-frame clones and lacks some. Among roughly 56,000 clones listed, approximately 85% were seen once. This specimen consisted of peripheral blood, obtained on day 0 of AZD1222 vaccination. Every receptor here comes from an adult in good health. Each CDR3 is given with its conserved first and last residue. The D gene is left open where the match is weak. A row's size may be missing; if present it is once, few, many or a size class.

TRBV7-2	-	TRBJ2-7	-	CASSLTGTGGTEQYF	TGTGCCAGCAGCTTAACTGGCACCGGGGGGACAGAGCAGTACTTC
TRBV2	TRBD1	TRBJ1-1	-	CASSEDRGMNTEAFF	TGTGCCAGCAGTGAGGACAGGGGAATGAACACTGAAGCTTTCTTT
TRBV7-3	TRBD1	TRBJ1-2	-	CASSSTGEFYGYTF	TGTGCCAGCAGCTCCACAGGGGAGTTCTATGGCTACACCTTC
TRBV5-6	-	TRBJ2-3	few	CASSLTGGSTDTQYF	TGTGCCAGCAGCTTGACTGGGGGAAGCACAGATACGCAGTATTTT
TRBV6-5	TRBD2	TRBJ2-1	once	CASSYSRSGEQQFF	TGTGCCAGCAGTTACTCTCGTAGCGGGGAGCAGCAGTTCTTC
TRBV7-2	-	TRBJ2-5	-	CASSLVVGRRETQYF	TGTGCCAGCAGCTTAGTAGTGGGTAGGCGCGAGACCCAGTACTTC
TRBV6-1	TRBD1	TRBJ1-2	-	CASSEFQGGRGIGNGYTF	TGTGCCAGCAGTGAATTTCAAGGGGGCAGGGGAATCGGGAATGGCTACACCTTC
TRBV30	TRBD1	TRBJ1-3	few	CASGQLSGNTIYF	TGTGCCTCGGGACAGCTCTCTGGAAACACCATATATTTT
TRBV27	-	TRBJ1-5	-	CASSFGGSNQPQHF	TGTGCCAGCAGTTTTGGGGGTAGCAATCAGCCCCAGCATTTT
TRBV5-1	TRBD2	TRBJ2-7	-	CASSFEAGGYSEQYF	TGCGCCAGCAGCTTTGAGGCGGGGGGCTATTCCGAGCAGTACTTC
TRBV4-1	-	TRBJ1-3	-	CASSQDSASGNTIYF	TGCGCCAGCAGCCAAGATAGTGCCAGCGGAAACACCATATATTTT
TRBV12-3/TRBV12-4	-	TRBJ2-1	-	CASSLGEYNEQFF	TGTGCCAGCAGTTTAGGCGAATACAATGAGCAGTTCTTC
TRBV6-5	-	TRBJ2-5	-	CASSYGGREMETQYF	TGTGCCAGCAGTTACGGGGGGCGCGAGATGGAGACCCAGTACTTC
TRBV2	-	TRBJ2-7	-	CASSDQSFYIPYEQYF	TGTGCCAGCAGCGATCAGTCCTTCTATATCCCCTACGAGCAGTACTTC
TRBV7-9	-	TRBJ2-7	-	CASSLFRNEQYF	TGTGCCAGCAGCTTATTCCGCAACGAGCAGTACTTC
TRBV12-3/TRBV12-4	TRBD1	TRBJ1-5	-	CASRGTGYQPQHF	TGTGCCAGCAGGGGGACAGGGTATCAGCCCCAGCATTTT
TRBV7-2	-	TRBJ2-5	-	CASSLVETQYF	TGTGCCAGCAGCTTAGTGGAGACCCAGTACTTC
TRBV6-1	TRBD1	TRBJ2-3	few	CASSEVPGQGGTDTQYF	TGTGCCAGCAGTGAAGTACCGGGACAGGGAGGGACAGATACGCAGTATTTT
TRBV2	TRBD1	TRBJ2-5	once	CAIPKFAGQGEETQYF	TGTGCCATTCCCAAATTCGCGGGACAGGGGGAAGAGACCCAGTACTTC
TRBV10-3	-	TRBJ2-2	few	CAISESAGKGIGGELFF	TGTGCCATCAGTGAGTCGGCAGGGAAGGGGATAGGCGGGGAGCTGTTTTTT
TRBV19	-	TRBJ1-3	-	CASRQSFRQTLSGNTIYF	TGTGCCAGTAGACAGAGCTTTCGACAGACCCTCTCTGGAAACACCATATATTTT
TRBV7-9	TRBD1	TRBJ1-1	-	CASSSHNPLRDRDSTEAFF	TGTGCCAGCAGCTCCCACAATCCCCTCCGGGACAGGGACTCCACTGAAGCTTTCTTT
TRBV24-1	-	TRBJ1-2	-	CATSDTKYGYTF	TGTGCCACCAGTGACACGAAGTATGGCTACACCTTC
TRBV15	-	TRBJ1-2	-	CATSRDFRVTYGYTF	TGTGCCACCAGCAGAGATTTCAGGGTTACCTATGGCTACACCTTC
TRBV2	TRBD1	TRBJ1-4	-	CASSERDRLATNEKLFF	TGTGCCAGCAGTGAGAGGGACAGGCTTGCAACTAATGAAAAACTGTTTTTT
TRBV6-5	-	TRBJ1-2	-	CANSDGFDYTF	TGTGCCAACTCGGACGGGTTTGACTACACCTTC
TRBV6-5	-	TRBJ2-3	-	CASSPQHSDTQYF	TGTGCCAGCAGTCCCCAGCATTCGGATACGCAGTATTTT
TRBV19	-	TRBJ1-5	-	CASSMGQIYSNQPQHF	TGTGCCAGTAGTATGGGGCAGATTTATAGCAATCAGCCCCAGCATTTT
TRBV5-4	-	TRBJ2-3	-	CASSPGGASSTDTQYF	TGTGCCAGCAGCCCCGGCGGGGCTTCTAGCACAGATACGCAGTATTTT
TRBV18	-	TRBJ1-1	-	CASSPDTEAFF	TGTGCCAGCTCACCTGACACTGAAGCTTTCTTT
TRBV6-5	-	TRBJ2-2	-	CASSLGTNGELFF	TGTGCCAGCAGCTTAGGGACGAACGGGGAGCTGTTTTTT
TRBV7-9	-	TRBJ2-3	-	CASSSLGEGGDTQYF	TGTGCCAGCAGCTCATTGGGGGAAGGGGGAGATACGCAGTATTTT
TRBV18	-	TRBJ1-1	-	CASSPLGETEAFF	TGTGCCAGCTCCCCATTAGGGGAGACTGAAGCTTTCTTT
TRBV9	-	TRBJ2-1	-	CASNPGLSYNEQFF	TGTGCCAGCAATCCTGGTCTCTCCTACAATGAGCAGTTCTTC
TRBV27	-	TRBJ1-3	-	CASSFNGGSGNTIYF	TGTGCCAGCAGTTTTAACGGAGGCTCTGGAAACACCATATATTTT
TRBV7-9	TRBD1	TRBJ2-1	few	CASSLLTGGDEQFF	TGTGCCAGCAGCTTATTGACAGGGGGCGATGAGCAGTTCTTC
TRBV6-5	-	TRBJ2-3	-	CASSYPGTDTQYF	TGTGCCAGCAGTTACCCGGGCACAGATACGCAGTATTTT
TRBV19	-	TRBJ2-6	-	CATQGLASGANVLTF	TGTGCCACCCAGGGTCTGGCGTCTGGGGCCAACGTCCTGACTTTC
TRBV7-3	-	TRBJ2-6	-	CASSLGPQGNGANVLTF	TGTGCCAGCAGCTTAGGTCCTCAGGGTAACGGGGCCAACGTCCTGACTTTC
TRBV12-3/TRBV12-4	-	TRBJ2-3	-	CASSPTDTQYF	TGTGCCAGCAGTCCTACAGATACGCAGTATTTT
TRBV5-1	-	TRBJ1-2	-	CASSLVAEDYGYTF	TGCGCCAGCAGCTTGGTGGCAGAGGACTATGGCTACACCTTC
TRBV11-2	-	TRBJ2-1	-	CASSLDYLDEQFF	TGTGCCAGCAGCCTGGACTATCTCGATGAGCAGTTCTTC
TRBV13	TRBD1	TRBJ2-2	-	CASSLRQGRTGELFF	TGTGCCAGCAGCCTACGACAGGGTAGGACCGGGGAGCTGTTTTTT
TRBV10-1	-	TRBJ2-7	-	CASSLTELARGHSPYEQYF	TGCGCCAGCAGCCTCACTGAATTGGCCAGGGGCCATTCCCCCTACGAGCAGTACTTC
TRBV19	-	TRBJ2-5	-	CASSSPGRQETQYF	TGTGCCAGTAGTTCCCCGGGACGCCAAGAGACCCAGTACTTC
TRBV5-5	-	TRBJ1-4	-	CASSLGNNEKLFF	TGTGCCAGCAGCTTGGGGAATAATGAAAAACTGTTTTTT
TRBV29-1	-	TRBJ1-2	-	CSDDSSYGYTF	TGCAGCGACGACAGCAGCTATGGCTACACCTTC
TRBV6-1	TRBD1	TRBJ2-7	few	CASSEAQGATDEQYF	TGTGCCAGCAGTGAAGCTCAGGGGGCTACGGACGAGCAGTACTTC
TRBV7-3	-	TRBJ2-2	-	CASSFIGNTGELFF	TGTGCCAGCAGCTTCATTGGGAACACCGGGGAGCTGTTTTTT
TRBV3-1/TRBV3-2	-	TRBJ1-2	once	CASSQGNYYGYTF	TGTGCCAGCAGCCAAGGAAATTACTATGGCTACACCTTC
TRBV19	-	TRBJ2-7	-	CASGGGASYEQYF	TGTGCCAGCGGTGGCGGGGCTAGCTACGAGCAGTACTTC
TRBV2	-	TRBJ2-6	-	CASSEGGPSGANVLTF	TGTGCCAGCAGTGAAGGCGGTCCCTCCGGGGCCAACGTCCTGACTTTC
TRBV5-1	-	TRBJ1-2	-	CAGRLRLWRGYTF	TGCGCCGGGCGTTTGAGGCTCTGGCGTGGCTACACCTTC
TRBV6-5	TRBD1	TRBJ1-1	-	CASKENGQGRSEAFF	TGTGCCAGCAAGGAGAATGGACAGGGGCGATCCGAAGCTTTCTTT
TRBV19	TRBD1	TRBJ2-1	-	CASTRRRTGQTYNEQFF	TGTGCCAGTACTCGGCGAAGGACAGGGCAAACTTACAATGAGCAGTTCTTC
TRBV7-2	-	TRBJ2-7	-	CASSLVGGPYEQYF	TGTGCCAGCAGCTTAGTAGGCGGCCCTTACGAGCAGTACTTC
TRBV19	-	TRBJ2-5	-	CASTHGGDLKETQYF	TGTGCCAGTACCCATGGTGGGGACTTAAAAGAGACCCAGTACTTC